This T cell receptor beta chain stems from a study of shared clonotypes between healthy human individuals. Turning to the study itself: The cohort had two women and a few men, ages 18 to 49.

In the case of this clone: The antigen is undetermined.

Using immunoSEQ multiplex PCR, the repertoire was profiled, and TCRdb retains in-frame clones only, with some absent. The data hold approximately 1.5 million clones, with around 98.5% observed a single time. Study outcomes and limitations: Larger richness was generally estimated for naive than memory subsets.

The study enrolled healthy HIV-negative adults without recent acute infections or vaccinations as donors. Trimming shortened V by 6 bases and J by 9 bases, and 22 bases separated the two germline ends. Per the germline V gene, CDR1 is SGHNT and CDR2 is YYREEE (reference sequence). This CDR3 has 15 residues. V usage is TRBV5-4 and J usage is TRBJ1-5, with a weak D call TRBD1 (5 bases). The specimen sequenced was naive CD4+ T cells sorted from blood. As to subset: CD45RA+ positively selected. The source of this sequence is a man aged 25-45 years in good health. CDR3 amino acids: CASTPSWQGAWPQHF. The CDR3 region has the DNA TGTGCCAGCACCCCTTCCTGGCAGGGCGCCTGGCCCCAGCATTTT.